This T cell receptor beta chain was observed in a study of post-analysis software for immune sequencing data. Study outcomes and limitations: Elevated frequency relative to controls characterized 4 or 5 TRBV segments in patients, TRBV5-6, TRBV5-1 and TRBV20-1 among them. Those with multiple sclerosis, the patient group, showed significantly lower normalized Chao1 diversity than controls. Strong co-clustering by F measure was evident for samples that had been prepared in the same batch.

Each TCR beta cDNA library carried unique molecular identifiers. A population of roughly 0.85 to 11 million T cells gave rise to about half a million cDNA molecules. TCRdb used MiXCR to reprocess the PCR reads, holding one entry per CDR3 protein. The sample includes some 690,000 distinct CDR3 sequences, around 27% of them seen just once. Germline CDR1 is MNHEY and CDR2 is SVGAGI. The CDR3 contains 14 residues. V lost 4 bases, J lost 9 bases, and 6 bases stayed unmatched. Worth noting for this clonotype: The antigen is unknown.

The chain links TRBV6-5 to TRBJ2-1, with 10 nucleotides matching TRBD2. The receptor comes from a girl aged 10-17 years with multiple sclerosis. Input material: blood. The CDR3 region has the DNA TGTGCCAGCAGTTCACTAGCGGGAAGGGGTGAGCAGTTCTTC. It encodes CASSSLAGRGEQFF.